These T cell receptor beta chains were read from a single sample in a study of CD8 T cells in Susac syndrome. TCRdb re-derived calls from the immunoSEQ multiplex PCR reads in MiXCR, one entry per CDR3 protein. This table holds 100,000 to 150,000 distinct CDR3 sequences, more than 80% found once. The sequenced sample was CD8+ T cells from PBMCs. The receptors come from a human donor with multiple sclerosis. CDR3s include the opening cysteine and the closing phenylalanine or tryptophan. A D gene is named only where the DNA matches it firmly. Only some rows state a clone size, as once, few, many or a class for expanded clones.

>TRBJ2-5|TRBV27|13|-|TRBD2
CASSLGREGTQYF
TGTGCCAGCAGTTTGGGCAGGGAGGGGACCCAGTACTTC
>TRBJ1-6|TRBV4-1|15|-|TRBD1
CASSQWNTGASPLHF
TGCGCCAGCAGCCAATGGAACACAGGGGCCTCACCCCTCCACTTT
>TRBJ1-3|TRBV13|13|-|-
CASSGGYGNTIYF
TGTGCCAGCAGCGGAGGGTATGGAAACACCATATATTTT
>TRBJ1-2|TRBV6-5|15|-|-
CASRFNAGDGYGYTF
TGTGCCAGCAGATTTAATGCAGGTGATGGCTATGGCTACACCTTC
>TRBJ2-5|TRBV5-6|15|-|-
CASSLNGEGQETQYF
TGTGCCAGCAGCTTAAATGGCGAGGGCCAAGAGACCCAGTACTTC
>TRBJ2-5|TRBV7-9|16|-|TRBD2
CASSPRLAGGPETQYF
TGTGCCAGCAGCCCTCGACTAGCGGGGGGCCCCGAGACCCAGTACTTC
>TRBJ1-6|TRBV29-1|13|-|TRBD1
CSVAGTEDSPLHF
TGCAGCGTTGCGGGGACAGAGGATTCACCCCTCCACTTT
>TRBJ1-4|TRBV27|13|-|-
CASSLSGSEKLFF
TGTGCCAGCAGCCTATCGGGCTCTGAAAAACTGTTTTTT
>TRBJ2-3|TRBV18|15|-|TRBD1
CASSPGTGATDTQYF
TGTGCCAGCTCACCGGGGACAGGGGCCACAGATACGCAGTATTTT
>TRBJ1-6|TRBV28|14|-|-
CASSSPTDNSPLHF
TGTGCCAGCAGTTCTCCGACAGATAATTCACCCCTCCACTTT
>TRBJ2-1|TRBV20-1|16|-|-
CSAYTGPRSSYNEQFF
TGCAGTGCTTATACCGGGCCCAGGAGCTCCTACAATGAGCAGTTCTTC
>TRBJ2-4|TRBV7-2|14|-|-
CASSIQRGKNIQYF
TGTGCCAGCAGCATACAACGGGGCAAAAACATTCAGTACTTC
>TRBJ2-1|TRBV20-1|19|-|TRBD2
CSARGLAGEVVRSYNEQFF
TGCAGTGCTAGAGGACTAGCGGGAGAGGTAGTGCGATCCTACAATGAGCAGTTCTTC
>TRBJ1-2|TRBV7-9|15|-|-
CASSLARAGEYGYTF
TGTGCCAGCAGCTTAGCGAGGGCAGGGGAGTATGGCTACACCTTC
>TRBJ2-1|TRBV19|15|-|TRBD2
CASSVGTSLGNEQFF
TGTGCCAGTAGTGTTGGGACTAGCTTGGGCAATGAGCAGTTCTTC
>TRBJ2-5|TRBV29-1|13|-|TRBD1
CSAGTGGLETQYF
TGCAGCGCGGGGACAGGGGGCTTGGAGACCCAGTACTTC
>TRBJ2-3|TRBV24-1|15|-|-
CATSDSDSLTDTQYF
TGTGCCACCAGTGATTCGGACAGCCTCACAGATACGCAGTATTTT
>TRBJ1-6|TRBV15|13|-|-
CATSRSYNSPLHF
TGTGCCACCAGCAGATCATATAATTCACCCCTCCACTTT
>TRBJ2-2|TRBV27|15|-|TRBD1
CASTTGTANTGELFF
TGTGCCAGCACCACCGGGACAGCGAACACCGGGGAGCTGTTTTTT
>TRBJ1-2|TRBV21-1|12|-|-
CASGGTRRGYTF
TGTGCCAGCGGCGGAACGCGTCGTGGCTACACCTTC
>TRBJ2-7|TRBV20-1|14|-|TRBD1
CSARDPTGAYEQYF
TGCAGTGCTAGAGATCCCACAGGGGCTTACGAGCAGTACTTC
>TRBJ2-1|TRBV27|14|-|-
CASSLKGGGHEQFF
TGTGCCAGCAGTTTAAAGGGCGGGGGCCATGAGCAGTTCTTC
>TRBJ2-1|TRBV9|13|-|-
CASSERLNNEQFF
TGTGCCAGCAGCGAGCGCCTTAACAATGAGCAGTTCTTC
>TRBJ2-6|TRBV5-3|18|-|-
CARRVPGATSSGANVLTF
TGTGCCAGAAGAGTGCCAGGGGCCACCTCCTCTGGGGCCAACGTCCTGACTTTC
>TRBJ2-3|TRBV3-1|17|-|TRBD2
CASSQDQRRERTDTQYF
TGTGCCAGCAGCCAAGATCAACGGCGGGAGAGAACAGATACGCAGTATTTT
>TRBJ2-5|TRBV7-9|14|-|-
CASSRGRDQETQYF
TGTGCCAGCAGCAGGGGACGGGACCAAGAGACCCAGTACTTC
>TRBJ2-5|TRBV9|13|-|TRBD2
CASSVGGLGTQYF
TGTGCCAGCAGCGTAGGCGGACTAGGGACCCAGTACTTC
>TRBJ1-5|TRBV5-6|15|-|-
CASSLAGEGDQPQHF
TGTGCCAGCAGCTTGGCCGGAGAGGGGGATCAGCCCCAGCATTTT
>TRBJ1-6|TRBV23-1|18|-|-
CASSHQPGTPKVNSPLHF
TGCGCCAGCAGCCATCAGCCGGGGACACCAAAAGTCAACTCACCCCTCCACTTT
>TRBJ1-1|TRBV5-6|15|-|TRBD1
CASSPRTGTRTEAFF
TGTGCCAGCAGCCCCCGGACAGGGACGAGAACTGAAGCTTTCTTT
>TRBJ2-5|TRBV28|15|-|-
CASSPQTGYRETQYF
TGTGCCAGCAGTCCACAGACAGGCTACCGGGAGACCCAGTACTTC
>TRBJ1-3|TRBV5-6|14|-|-
CASSFGTSGNTIYF
TGTGCCAGCAGCTTCGGCACCTCTGGAAACACCATATATTTT
>TRBJ1-4|TRBV29-1|11|-|-
CSVESGPGLFF
TGCAGCGTTGAATCGGGACCGGGCCTGTTTTTT
>TRBJ1-1|TRBV12-3/TRBV12-4|12|-|-
CASSFVNTEAFF
TGTGCCAGCAGTTTTGTGAACACTGAAGCTTTCTTT
>TRBJ2-1|TRBV20-1|11|-|-
CSARANNEQFF
TGCAGTGCTAGAGCCAACAATGAGCAGTTCTTC
>TRBJ1-2|TRBV19|13|once|-
CATLGGSAYGYTF
TGTGCCACCCTCGGGGGTTCGGCCTATGGCTACACCTTC
>TRBJ2-2|TRBV9|16|-|-
CASSVGSPSNTGELFF
TGTGCCAGCAGCGTAGGATCACCCTCGAACACCGGGGAGCTGTTTTTT
>TRBJ2-1|TRBV7-2|15|-|TRBD2
CASSFQRGAGNEQFF
TGTGCCAGCAGCTTTCAGCGGGGGGCGGGGAATGAGCAGTTCTTC
>TRBJ2-5|TRBV4-2|16|-|TRBD2
CASSQSRLAGRETQYF
TGTGCCAGCAGCCAATCGAGACTAGCGGGTCGAGAGACCCAGTACTTC
>TRBJ1-1|TRBV14|13|-|-
CASSHRGTPEAFF
TGTGCCAGCAGCCACCGGGGGACGCCTGAAGCTTTCTTT
>TRBJ2-3|TRBV25-1|16|-|-
CASSEWDPGRIDTQYF
TGTGCCAGCAGTGAGTGGGATCCGGGCCGGATAGATACGCAGTATTTT
>TRBJ2-7|TRBV27|16|-|-
CASSPRFQADPYEQYF
TGTGCCAGCAGTCCCCGCTTTCAGGCCGACCCCTATGAGCAGTACTTC
>TRBJ2-1|TRBV7-9|14|-|-
CASSLSPIDNEQFF
TGTGCCAGCAGCTTAAGCCCTATCGACAATGAGCAGTTCTTC